Given below is one TCR beta chain in context. Reprocessing the 5' RACE reads, TCRdb reports a single entry for every CDR3 protein and omits DNA. The sample has about half a million distinct CDR3 sequences. Germline assignment: CDR1 GTSNPN and CDR2 SVGIG (reference sequence). CDR3 size: 14 residues. This specimen belongs to a study of T cells expressing NK-cell markers. The V gene is TRBV30, the J gene TRBJ2-3; TCRdb names TRBD1, which stays unverified in the absence of DNA. Sequencing was performed on blood T cells: a sorted CD56 or NKG2C T cell subset, CD4+ or CD8+ T cells, or bulk PBMC T cells (not recorded which). This clonotype originated in a woman in her 50s in good health. This CDR3 is CAWRWGSKADTQYF.